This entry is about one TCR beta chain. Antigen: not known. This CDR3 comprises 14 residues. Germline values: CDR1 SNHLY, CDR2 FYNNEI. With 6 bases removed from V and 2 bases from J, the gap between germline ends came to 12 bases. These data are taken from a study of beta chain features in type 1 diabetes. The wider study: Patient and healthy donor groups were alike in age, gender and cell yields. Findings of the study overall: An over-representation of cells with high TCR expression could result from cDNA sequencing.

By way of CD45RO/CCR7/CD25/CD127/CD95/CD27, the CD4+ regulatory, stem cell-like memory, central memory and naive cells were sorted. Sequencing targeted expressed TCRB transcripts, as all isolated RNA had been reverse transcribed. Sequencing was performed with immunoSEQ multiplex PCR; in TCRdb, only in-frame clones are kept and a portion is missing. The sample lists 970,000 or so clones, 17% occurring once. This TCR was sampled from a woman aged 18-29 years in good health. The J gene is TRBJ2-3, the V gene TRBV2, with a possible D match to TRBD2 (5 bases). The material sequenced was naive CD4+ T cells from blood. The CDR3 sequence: CASRPGKVTDTQYF. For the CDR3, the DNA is TGTGCCAGCAGGCCCGGGAAAGTCACAGATACGCAGTATTTT.